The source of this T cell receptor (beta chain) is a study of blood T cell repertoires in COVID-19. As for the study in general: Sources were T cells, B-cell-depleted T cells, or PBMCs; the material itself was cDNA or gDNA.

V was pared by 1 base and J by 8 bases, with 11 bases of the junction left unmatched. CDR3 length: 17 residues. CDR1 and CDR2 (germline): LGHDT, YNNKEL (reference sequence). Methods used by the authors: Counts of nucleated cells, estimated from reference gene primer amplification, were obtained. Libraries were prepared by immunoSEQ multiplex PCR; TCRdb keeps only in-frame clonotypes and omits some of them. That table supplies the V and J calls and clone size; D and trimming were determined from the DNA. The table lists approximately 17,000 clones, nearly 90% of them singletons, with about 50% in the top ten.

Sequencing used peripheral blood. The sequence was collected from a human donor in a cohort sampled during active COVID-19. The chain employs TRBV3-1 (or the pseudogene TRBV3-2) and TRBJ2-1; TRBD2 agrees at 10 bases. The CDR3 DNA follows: TGTGCCAGCAGCCAAGGGTTAAGAAGCGGGGGGGTAGATGAGCAGTTCTTC. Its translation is CASSQGLRSGGVDEQFF.